This TCR beta chain originates from a study of blood T cell repertoires in COVID-19. Overall study: The United States, Italy and Spain provided the acute and convalescent COVID-19 samples. PBMCs, B-cell-depleted T cells, or T cells were the source of the cDNA or gDNA that made up the material.

Per the original methods: Amplifying reference gene primers gave estimates of nucleated cell counts. The table came from immunoSEQ multiplex PCR; TCRdb's copy has only in-frame clones and leaves some out. The V and J calls and clone size are taken from that table; D and trimming were inferred from the DNA. The sample includes 300,000 to 450,000 clones, 85% to 90% of them seen just once. J was trimmed by 8 bases and V by 4 bases; bases with no gene match: 9. Germline lookup yields CDR1 KGHDR and CDR2 SFDVKD. The CDR3 length is 16 residues. Sequenced material: peripheral blood. This chain connects TRBV24-1 to TRBJ2-1; 11 bases agree with TRBD1. This sequence was found in a human donor in a cohort sampled during active COVID-19. CDR3 region: CATSDLGQGALYEQFF. The CDR3 DNA is TGTGCCACCAGTGACCTAGGACAGGGGGCGCTGTATGAGCAGTTCTTC.